A few counts support the clone carrying this TCR beta chain. V was shortened by 4 bases and J by 3 bases, with 9 bases between the two germline ends. The germline V gene has CDR1 LGHNA and CDR2 YSLEER. The CDR3 has 13 residues. The time point: patch test 1, 2 weeks after DPC sensitization. As to treatment: therapeutic diphenylcyclopropenone sensitization with weekly scalp DPC. From the RACE reads, TCRdb called clonotypes with MiXCR, one entry per CDR3 protein. The table shows tens of thousands of distinct CDR3 sequences, with around 10% occurring only once. This record belongs to a study of human T cells and chemical hapten exposure. Study in general: Sensitization used 2% DPC on around 2 cm by around 2 cm upper inner arm skin.

The TCR comes from a woman aged 45-65 years with alopecia areata. Some clones in this sample may be carry-over from other donors' samples. Sequences were derived from whole blood, sampled in connection with sensitization to the hapten diphenylcyclopropenone (DPC). V is TRBV4-3 and J is TRBJ1-1, with TRBD1 as a possible D gene (6 bases). The CDR3 sequence: CASSPGVHTEAFF. CDR3 nucleotides: TGCGCCAGCAGCCCAGGGGTCCACACTGAAGCTTTCTTT.